The 18 T cell receptor beta chains in this list originate from one sample, sequenced in a study of control samples from healthy donors and cancer patients. Sequenced by immunoSEQ multiplex PCR; TCRdb stores in-frame clones only, minus some. The data hold 2,000 to 2,500 clones, with 95% to 98% observed a single time. Sequencing was carried out using PBMCs. Every receptor here comes from a man aged 70 or older with head and neck cancer.

The chain is built from TRBV28 and TRBJ1-4; D call uncertain. CDR1 and CDR2 from the germline V gene are MDHEN and SYDVKM. With 7 bases removed from V and 7 bases from J, the gap between germline ends came to 13 bases. CDR3 length: 13 amino acids. In DNA, the CDR3 is TGTGCCAGCAATCGGGGAAAATTTGAAAAACTGTTTTTT. Amino acid sequence: CASNRGKFEKLFF.

The chain combines TRBV16 with TRBJ1-6; D is uncertain. The V end was cut by 4 bases, the J end by 15 bases, with 10 bases between. Germline V lookup: CDR1 KGHSY, CDR2 FQNENV. There are 11 residues in the CDR3. CDR3 DNA: TGTGCCAGCAGCCCCGGTCGTGGCCTCCACTTT. Residues: CASSPGRGLHF.

The chain carries TRBV27 and TRBJ1-6, with no clear D. The ends were cut back, 2 bases at V and 5 bases at J, with 4 bases in the middle. Germline CDR1 reads MNHEY; CDR2 reads SMNVEV (reference sequence). The CDR3 extends over 13 amino acids. In DNA form, the CDR3 reads TGTGCCAGCAGTTTAGGGAATAATTCACCCCTCCACTTT. This codes for CASSLGNNSPLHF.

The chain recombines TRBV2 with TRBJ1-1; D might be TRBD1 (6 bases). Germline CDR1 and CDR2: SNHLY and FYNNEI. The CDR3 is made up of 13 amino acids. V lost 6 bases and J 1 base, leaving 9 bases between the germline ends. The CDR3, as DNA: TGTGCCAGCAGCAGGGACAAGAACACTGAAGCTTTCTTT. Protein: CASSRDKNTEAFF.

This chain joins TRBV19 and TRBJ2-4; TRBD1 matches at 7 bases. The V and J ends lost 3 bases and 5 bases, in that order; junction bases with no gene match: 7. Germline values: CDR1 LNHDA, CDR2 SQIVND (reference sequence). The CDR3 has 15 amino acids. The DNA for the CDR3 is TGTGCCAGTAGTATCATGACAGGGTCCCAAAACATTCAGTACTTC. It specifies CASSIMTGSQNIQYF. Full variable domain (rest looked up from reference TRBV19 and TRBJ2-4): DGGITQSPKYLFRKEGQNVTLSCEQNLNHDAMYWYRQDPGQGLRLIYYSQIVNDFQKGDIAEGYSVSREKKESFPLTVTSAQKNPTAFYLCASSIMTGSQNIQYFGAGTRLSVL.

This clone was counted a single time. The V call is TRBV28, the J call TRBJ2-1; D is undetermined. The CDR3 length is 15 residues. V lost 3 bases and J 2 bases, leaving 11 bases between the germline ends. Germline assignment: CDR1 MDHEN and CDR2 SYDVKM. Here the CDR3 reads CASSLGGEAYNEQFF. The CDR3 nucleotides read TGTGCCAGCAGTTTGGGCGGAGAGGCCTACAATGAGCAGTTCTTC. The whole variable domain, filled in from reference TRBV28 and TRBJ2-1, reads DVKVTQSSRYLVKRTGEKVFLECVQDMDHENMFWYRQDPGLGLRLIYFSYDVKMKEKGDIPEGYSVSREKKERFSLILESASTNQTSMYLCASSLGGEAYNEQFFGPGTRLTVL.

The chain is built from TRBV5-1 and TRBJ2-7, with D unresolved. From germline, CDR1 is SGHRS and CDR2 YFSETQ. V was shortened by 1 base and J by 3 bases, with 8 bases between the two germline ends. This CDR3 spans 13 amino acids. CDR3: CASSLSPLYEQYF. The CDR3 nucleotides read TGCGCCAGCAGCTTGAGCCCACTCTACGAGCAGTACTTC.

This chain joins TRBV7-9 and TRBJ2-2; 7 positions match TRBD1. Per the germline V gene, CDR1 is SEHNR and CDR2 is FQNEAQ (reference sequence). The V and J ends lost 4 bases and 5 bases, in that order; junction bases with no gene match: 4. The CDR3 contains 14 residues. CDR3 region: CASSYSGGTGELFF. The CDR3 DNA reads as TGTGCCAGCAGCTACTCAGGGGGAACCGGGGAGCTGTTTTTT.

The V gene is TRBV6-5, the J gene TRBJ1-2, with a weak D call TRBD1 (5 bases). The V gene's germline CDR1 is MNHEY and CDR2 SVGAGI. V lost 7 bases to trimming and J lost 1 base, with 16 bases between them. CDR3 length: 15 amino acids. CDR3 coding DNA: TGTGCCAGCACTTCCGTCAGGGCAAATAACTATGGCTACACCTTC. It yields the protein CASTSVRANNYGYTF.

The rearrangement joins TRBV5-1 to TRBJ2-4; the D gene is possibly TRBD1 (6 bases). There are 16 residues in the CDR3. Trimming left V 0 bases short and J 0 bases short, with 10 bases between. Germline CDR1 and CDR2: SGHRS and YFSETQ. CDR3 sequence (DNA): TGCGCCAGCAGCTTGGCAGGGGACCTAGCCAAAAACATTCAGTACTTC. This sequence encodes CASSLAGDLAKNIQYF.

The V and J genes are TRBV30 and TRBJ2-7, with TRBD2 identical over 13 bases. The CDR3 spans 13 residues. V shed 2 bases and J 7 bases; nucleotides not matched to a gene: 2. Germline V gene data show CDR1 as GTSNPN and CDR2 as SVGIG (reference sequence). In DNA, the CDR3 is TGTGCCTGGAGTCCGGGACTAGCGGGAGAGCAGTACTTC. Protein product: CAWSPGLAGEQYF.

This clone was seen more than once but under ten times. The chain couples TRBV2 to TRBJ1-6; possibly TRBD1 for D (6 bases). The V and J ends lost 3 bases and 4 bases respectively, with 13 bases between them. The CDR3 length is 16 residues. CDR1 and CDR2 (germline): SNHLY, FYNNEI. The CDR3: CASSENQGTYNSPLHF. In DNA form, the CDR3 reads TGTGCCAGCAGTGAGAACCAGGGGACTTATAATTCACCCCTCCACTTT.

The chain joins TRBV2 to TRBJ2-3; unclear D gene. Germline V gene sequence: CDR1 SNHLY, CDR2 FYNNEI. V lost 4 bases to trimming and J lost 2 bases, with 10 bases between them. This CDR3 has 14 amino acids. CDR3 nucleotide sequence: TGTGCCAGCAGTGTAATGCATTTCACAGATACGCAGTATTTT. Translation gives CASSVMHFTDTQYF.

This chain joins TRBV27 and TRBJ2-2, with D perhaps TRBD1 or TRBD2 (5 bases each). Germline V gene data show CDR1 as MNHEY and CDR2 as SMNVEV (reference sequence). The CDR3 loop spans 16 amino acids. Trimming pared 5 bases from V and 4 bases from J, leaving 17 bases between. The CDR3 loop is CASSESSGPPTGELFF. CDR3 nucleotides: TGTGCCAGCAGTGAATCCTCGGGACCCCCCACCGGGGAGCTGTTTTTT.

DNA of the CDR3: TGTGCCAGCAGGGCCGGGACTAGCGGAAGTCAAGAGACCCAGTACTTC. It is translated as CASRAGTSGSQETQYF. V gene TRBV7-9 combines with J gene TRBJ2-5; 11 bases agree with TRBD2. Trimming cost V 6 bases and J 2 bases; bases outside gene matches: 8. Germline CDR1 is SEHNR and CDR2 is FQNEAQ (reference sequence). The CDR3 spans 16 residues.

The chain carries TRBV23-1 and TRBJ1-5, with a tentative D call TRBD1 (5 bases). TRBV23-1 is recorded as an ORF, its role being uncertain. The V and J ends lost 2 bases and 2 bases respectively, with 13 bases between them. This CDR3 has 16 amino acids. CDR3 in DNA: TGCGCCAGCAGTCAAGCAGGGCCCTTGGGCAATCAGCCCCAGCATTTT. This gives the protein CASSQAGPLGNQPQHF.

The J gene is TRBJ2-4, the V gene TRBV4-2, with 7 bases identical to TRBD1. The CDR3 covers 15 residues. After removal of 0 bases from V and 6 bases from J, the junction contained 5 bases not matched to a gene. The germline CDR1 and CDR2 sequences are LGHNA and YNFKEQ. CDR3 nucleotides: TGTGCCAGCAGCCAAGACTACCGGGACAGAAACATTCAGTACTTC. This sequence encodes CASSQDYRDRNIQYF.

In its sample, this clone was seen once. This chain links TRBV29-1 with TRBJ2-3; 10 bases align to TRBD2. Germline-derived CDR1 and CDR2 are SQVTM and ANQGSEA. The CDR3 contains 18 residues. With 0 bases clipped from V and 6 bases from J, the junction kept 15 bases outside the gene matches. CDR3 in DNA: TGCAGCGTTGAAGATCTTCAGGCTAGCGGGGGAGTGGCCGATACGCAGTATTTT. Protein sequence: CSVEDLQASGGVADTQYF.